This T cell receptor beta chain was captured by sequencing in a study of PD-1 blockade in mismatch repair-deficient tumors. Turning to the study itself: Enrolled about 2013-2016, patients had progressing, pretreated mismatch repair-deficient cancers of more than ten types. Broader study findings: Rapid post-treatment expansion, then contraction, generally preceding radiologic response, marked tumor-resident clones.

Sequencing was performed with immunoSEQ multiplex PCR; in TCRdb, only in-frame clones are kept and a portion is missing. This sample has about 38,000 clones, with around 75% found just once. Comment on this clone: Its antigen is still unknown.

This CDR3 region has 15 residues. Germline V CDR1 and CDR2: MRHNA, SNTAGT. V shed 0 bases, J shed 4 bases, and the junction held 5 bases outside the gene matches. PCR or immunohistochemistry showed mismatch repair deficiency in every enrolled patient. TCRs were sequenced from a few patients responding to pembrolizumab. V gene TRBV6-4 combines with J gene TRBJ1-2, with 7 bases identical to TRBD1. This specimen consisted of peripheral blood, obtained 4 weeks after starting pembrolizumab. The source of this sequence is an adult with mismatch repair-deficient cancer. CDR3 nucleotides: TGTGCCAGCAGTGACTCGGGGGACAGTGTCTATGGCTACACCTTC. It is translated as CASSDSGDSVYGYTF.